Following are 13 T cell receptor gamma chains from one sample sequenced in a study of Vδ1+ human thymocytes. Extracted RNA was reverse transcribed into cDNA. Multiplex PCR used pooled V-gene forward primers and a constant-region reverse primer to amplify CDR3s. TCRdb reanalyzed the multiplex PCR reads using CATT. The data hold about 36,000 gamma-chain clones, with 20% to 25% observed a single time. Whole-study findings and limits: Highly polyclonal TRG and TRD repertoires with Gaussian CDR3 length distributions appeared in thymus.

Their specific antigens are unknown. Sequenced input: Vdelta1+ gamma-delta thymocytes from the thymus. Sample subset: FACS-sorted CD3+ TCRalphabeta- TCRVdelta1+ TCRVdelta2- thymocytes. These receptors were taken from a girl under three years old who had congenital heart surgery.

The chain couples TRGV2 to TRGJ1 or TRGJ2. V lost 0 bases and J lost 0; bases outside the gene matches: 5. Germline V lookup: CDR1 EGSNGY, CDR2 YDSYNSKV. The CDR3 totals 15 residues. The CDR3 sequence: CATWDGELNYYKKLF. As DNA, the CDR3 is TGTGCCACCTGGGACGGGGAACTGAATTATTATAAGAAACTCTTT.

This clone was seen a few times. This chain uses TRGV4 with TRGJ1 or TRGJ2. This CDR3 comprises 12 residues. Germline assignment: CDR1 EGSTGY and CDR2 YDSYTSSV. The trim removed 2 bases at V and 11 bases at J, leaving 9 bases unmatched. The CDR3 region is CATWDAWGEKLF. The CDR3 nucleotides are TGTGCCACCTGGGATGCTTGGGGCGAGAAACTCTTT.

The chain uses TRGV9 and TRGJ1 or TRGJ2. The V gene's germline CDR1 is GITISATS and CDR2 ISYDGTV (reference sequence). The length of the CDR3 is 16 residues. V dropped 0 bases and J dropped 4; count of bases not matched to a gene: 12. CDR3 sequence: CALWEVPGSRYYKKLF. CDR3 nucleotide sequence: TGTGCCTTGTGGGAGGTGCCTGGATCAAGATATTATAAGAAACTCTTT.

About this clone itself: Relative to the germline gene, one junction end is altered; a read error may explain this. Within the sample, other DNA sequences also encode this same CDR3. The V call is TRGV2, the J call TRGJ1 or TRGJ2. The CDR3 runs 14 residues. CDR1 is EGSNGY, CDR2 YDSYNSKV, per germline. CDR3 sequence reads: CATWDGRAYYKKLF. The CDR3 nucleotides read TGCGCCACCTGGGACGGCCGCGCTTATTATAAGAAACTCTTT.

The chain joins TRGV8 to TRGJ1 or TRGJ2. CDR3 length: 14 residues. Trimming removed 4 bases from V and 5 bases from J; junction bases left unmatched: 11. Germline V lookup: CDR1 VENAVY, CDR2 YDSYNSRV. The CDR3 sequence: CATWDNPGHYKKLF. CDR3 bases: TGTGCCACCTGGGACAACCCCGGCCATTATAAGAAACTCTTT.

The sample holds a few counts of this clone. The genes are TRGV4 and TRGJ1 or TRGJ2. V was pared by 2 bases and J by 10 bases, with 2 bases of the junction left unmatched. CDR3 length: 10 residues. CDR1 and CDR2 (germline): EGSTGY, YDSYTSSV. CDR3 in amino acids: CATWDDKKLF. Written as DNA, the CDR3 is TGTGCCACCTGGGATGACAAGAAACTCTTT.

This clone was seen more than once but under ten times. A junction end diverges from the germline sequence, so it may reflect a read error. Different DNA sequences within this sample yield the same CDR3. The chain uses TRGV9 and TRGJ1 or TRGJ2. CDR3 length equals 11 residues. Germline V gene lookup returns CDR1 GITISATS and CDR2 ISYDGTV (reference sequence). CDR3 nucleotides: TGCGCCTTGTGGGAGGTGCACCACAGACTCTTT. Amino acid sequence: CALWEVHHRLF.

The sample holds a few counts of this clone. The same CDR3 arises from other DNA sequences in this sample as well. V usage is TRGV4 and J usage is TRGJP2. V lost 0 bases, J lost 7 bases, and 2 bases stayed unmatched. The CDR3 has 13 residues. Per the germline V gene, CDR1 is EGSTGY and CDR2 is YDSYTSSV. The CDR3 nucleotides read TGTGCCACCTGGGATGGGCCTGATTGGATCAAGACGTTT. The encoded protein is CATWDGPDWIKTF.

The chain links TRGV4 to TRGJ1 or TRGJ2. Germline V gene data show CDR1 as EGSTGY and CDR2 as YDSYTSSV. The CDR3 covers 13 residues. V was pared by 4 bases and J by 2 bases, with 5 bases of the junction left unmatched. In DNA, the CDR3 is TGTGCCACCTGGGAGTTCCATTATTATAAGAAACTCTTT. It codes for CATWEFHYYKKLF.

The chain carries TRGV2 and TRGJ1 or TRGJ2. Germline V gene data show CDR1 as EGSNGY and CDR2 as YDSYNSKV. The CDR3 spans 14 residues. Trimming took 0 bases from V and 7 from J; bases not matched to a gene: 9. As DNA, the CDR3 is TGTGCCACCTGGGACGGGCCCAATTGGTATAAGAAACTCTTT. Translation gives CATWDGPNWYKKLF.

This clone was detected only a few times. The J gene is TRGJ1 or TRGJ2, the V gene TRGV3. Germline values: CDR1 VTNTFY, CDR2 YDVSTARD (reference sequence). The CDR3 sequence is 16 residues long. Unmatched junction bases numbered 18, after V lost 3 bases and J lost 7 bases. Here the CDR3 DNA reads TGTGCCACCTGGGACTCCAACTCCGGGTTTTACTATAAGAAACTCTTT. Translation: CATWDSNSGFYYKKLF.

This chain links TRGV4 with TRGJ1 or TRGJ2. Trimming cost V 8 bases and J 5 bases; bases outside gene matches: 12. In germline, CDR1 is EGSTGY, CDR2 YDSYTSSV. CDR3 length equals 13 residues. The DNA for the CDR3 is TGTGCCACCTTCTTATTTTACCATTATAAGAAACTCTTT. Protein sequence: CATFLFYHYKKLF.

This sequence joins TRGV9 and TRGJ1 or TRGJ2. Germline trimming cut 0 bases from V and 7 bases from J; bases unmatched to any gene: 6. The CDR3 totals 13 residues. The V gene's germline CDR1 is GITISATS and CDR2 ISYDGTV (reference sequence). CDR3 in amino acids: CALWEVLEYKKLF. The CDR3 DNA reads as TGTGCCTTGTGGGAGGTGCTCGAATATAAGAAACTCTTT.